Listed here is a single T cell receptor beta chain. These data come from a study of blood T cells in healthy people across ages. The second PCR ran about 6 to 12 cycles with a sample-barcoded 5' primer and J-beta primers. TCRdb independently ran MiXCR on the 5' RACE reads; one entry per CDR3 protein. The data hold hundreds of thousands of distinct CDR3 sequences, with roughly half observed a single time. This CDR3 has 17 residues. Germline CDR1 SGHAT, CDR2 FQDESV (reference sequence). The V segment lost 4 bases and the J segment 4 bases; nucleotides outside the gene matches: 9. This clonotype was obtained from a woman over 75 in good health. The chain links TRBV11-1 to TRBJ2-1; 11 nucleotides agree with TRBD2. Sequences were obtained from blood. CDR3 protein: CASSSSTSGSSYNEQFF. The CDR3 DNA is TGTGCCAGCAGCTCGTCAACTAGCGGGAGTTCTTACAATGAGCAGTTCTTC.